Described below is a single T cell receptor (beta chain) sequence and its context. The entry originates in a study of blood T cell repertoires in COVID-19. Per the study methods: Amplification of reference gene primers was used by the study to estimate nucleated cell counts. Profiled with immunoSEQ multiplex PCR; TCRdb holds only in-frame clones, not every one. From that table come the V and J calls and clone size; the DNA was used to work out D and trimming. The sample lists over 200,000 clones; roughly 91% were seen once. The CDR3 extends over 13 amino acids. Germline CDR1 reads KGHSH; CDR2 reads LQKENI. Trimming removed 5 bases at V and 4 bases at J, with 11 bases between.

The sequenced sample was PBMCs or T cells enriched from blood (not recorded which). This chain joins TRBV18 and TRBJ1-1; no clear D. This clonotype originated in a middle-aged man who had recovered from COVID-19. CDR3 bases: TGTGCCAGCTCAACGAGTATTATCACTGAAGCTTTCTTT. It codes for CASSTSIITEAFF.